The 15 T cell receptor beta chains listed next were all sequenced from one sample in a study of human T cells and chemical hapten exposure (dated by TCRdb to the early 2020s). The label giving this sample's time point can be read as: healthy volunteer bleed at 6 weeks. Total RNA was extracted from unfractionated whole blood collected in Tempus Blood RNA tubes. Library construction relied on RACE. Sequenced using a NextSeq 500. In-frame beta chains were kept once TCRdb had trimmed the public reads at Q25 with fastp and called clones with MiXCR. Rows matching on CDR3 protein sequence are summarized as one entry with the most common DNA and genes. The sample has 50,000 to 70,000 distinct CDR3 sequences on record, 5.5% to 7.5% of them singletons. Of the sample, around 3.4% falls within the top ten clones. Input material: whole blood. These receptors originate from a female donor in good health. Some clones in this sample may be carry-over from other donors' samples.

The chain combines TRBV6-2 or TRBV6-3 with TRBJ2-3, with a possible D match to TRBD2 (5 bases). Germline CDR1 reads MNHEY; CDR2 reads SVGEGT. V was shortened by 2 bases and J by 5 bases, with 11 bases between the two germline ends. The length of the CDR3 is 14 residues. In nucleotides, the CDR3 is TGTGCCAGCAGTTACCTGACTACCCAAGATACGCAGTATTTT. Translated: CASSYLTTQDTQYF.

The J gene is TRBJ2-7, the V gene TRBV12-5; 11 bases are a match to TRBD2. The germline gives CDR1 LGHNT, CDR2 FRNRAP. V lost 4 bases, J lost 4 bases, and 6 bases stayed unmatched. The CDR3 sequence is 15 residues long. Here the CDR3 reads CASGWGTSGKYEQYF. The CDR3 DNA follows: TGTGCTAGTGGTTGGGGGACTAGCGGAAAGTACGAGCAGTACTTC.

V gene TRBV20-1 combines with J gene TRBJ2-7; 9 nucleotides align to TRBD2. The CDR3 is 16 residues long. V was clipped by 3 bases and J by 5 bases; unmatched bases: 14. Germline V gives CDR1 DFQATT, CDR2 SNEGSKA (reference sequence). For the CDR3, the DNA is TGCAGTGCTAGGGGGGCCCCTAGCGGGAATTTCCACGAGCAGTACTTC. Translating gives CSARGAPSGNFHEQYF.

This clonotype has a count of ten or more. V usage is TRBV7-8 and J usage is TRBJ1-5, with D perhaps matching TRBD1 (5 bases). The CDR3 is made up of 15 amino acids. The germline gives CDR1 SGHVS, CDR2 FQNEAQ. V dropped 5 bases and J dropped 0 bases, with 11 bases sitting between them. The CDR3 spells CASSRGRNSNQPQHF. As DNA, the CDR3 is TGTGCCAGCAGCCGGGGACGGAATAGCAATCAGCCCCAGCATTTT.

The V and J genes are TRBV12-3 or TRBV12-4 and TRBJ1-1; 7 nucleotides align to TRBD1. With 5 bases clipped from V and 6 bases from J, the junction kept 3 bases outside the gene matches. This CDR3 spans 12 amino acids. CDR3 sequence: CASSPGTAEAFF. The CDR3 DNA is TGTGCCAGCAGTCCGGGGACAGCTGAAGCTTTCTTT.

This clonotype occurred many times. The gene calls are TRBV28 and TRBJ2-5; D might be TRBD1 or TRBD2, each matching 5 bases. CDR3 length equals 15 residues. The germline CDR1 and CDR2 sequences are MDHEN and SYDVKM. Trimming pared 5 bases from V and 5 bases from J, leaving 18 bases between. Here the CDR3 DNA reads TGTGCCAGCAGTCCCCTCATGAGGGACGGCGAGACCCAGTACTTC. The encoded protein is CASSPLMRDGETQYF.

V is TRBV5-1 and J is TRBJ2-3; 7 nucleotides agree with TRBD1. From germline, CDR1 is SGHRS and CDR2 YFSETQ. Trimming took 4 bases from V and 0 from J; bases not matched to a gene: 2. This CDR3 contains 14 residues. CDR3: CASSTGESTDTQYF. The CDR3 region has the DNA TGCGCCAGCAGCACAGGGGAGAGCACAGATACGCAGTATTTT.

This clonotype was observed many times. The chain combines TRBV2 with TRBJ1-1; D is uncertain. The CDR3 is made up of 14 amino acids. The germline V gene has CDR1 SNHLY and CDR2 FYNNEI. The V end lost 5 bases, the J end lost 0 bases, and 10 bases lay between the germline ends. Written as DNA, the CDR3 is TGTGCCAGCAGTACACACCGAATGAACACTGAAGCTTTCTTT. Residues: CASSTHRMNTEAFF.

This clonotype was observed many times. The rearrangement links TRBV4-3 to TRBJ1-2, with TRBD1 matching 8 bases. There are 15 residues in the CDR3. Germline V gene data show CDR1 as LGHNA and CDR2 as YSLEER. The trim removed 0 bases at V and 4 bases at J, leaving 4 bases unmatched. CDR3 in DNA: TGCGCCAGCAGCCAAGAAGACAGGGGAGGCTATGGCTACACCTTC. It translates to CASSQEDRGGYGYTF.

This clonotype was counted many times. This rearrangement joins TRBV20-1 to TRBJ1-6; D is possibly TRBD1 (5 bases). Trimming took 5 bases from V and 6 from J, leaving 11 bases between them. The germline gives CDR1 DFQATT, CDR2 SNEGSKA (reference sequence). The CDR3 is 13 amino acids. The CDR3 DNA reads TGCAGTGCTCTAGGGGACGCTAATTCACCCCTCCACTTT. This translates into CSALGDANSPLHF.

This clonotype has only a few counts. The chain has TRBV6-1 and TRBJ1-5; D perhaps matches TRBD1 (5 bases). Germline-derived CDR1 and CDR2 are MNHNS and SASEGT. The CDR3 is made up of 17 amino acids. The V and J ends lost 0 bases and 2 bases respectively, with 14 bases between them. The CDR3 reads CASSEAAGLGGNQPQHF. DNA for the CDR3: TGTGCCAGCAGTGAAGCGGCAGGGCTGGGTGGCAATCAGCCCCAGCATTTT.

This clonotype has at least ten counts. The rearrangement uses TRBV29-1 and TRBJ1-2, with D unclear. The germline V gene encodes CDR1 SQVTM and CDR2 ANQGSEA. Trimming removed 7 bases at V and 7 bases at J, with 13 bases between. The CDR3 sequence is 11 residues long. CDR3 in amino acids: CSGREGRGYTF. The CDR3 nucleotides are TGCAGCGGGAGGGAGGGCCGTGGCTACACCTTC.

The table lists this clonotype with many counts. This chain uses TRBV20-1 with TRBJ2-7; no reliable D call. The V gene lost 6 bases and the J gene lost 1 base, with 10 bases spanning the gap. Germline V gives CDR1 DFQATT, CDR2 SNEGSKA (reference sequence). This CDR3 comprises 12 residues. CDR3 DNA sequence: TGCAGTGCCTTACCGGGTTCCTACGAGCAGTACTTC. This translates into CSALPGSYEQYF.

This clonotype came up many times. This chain's CDR3 is CASSFSGGPSTDTQYF. In DNA, the CDR3 is TGCGCCAGCAGCTTTAGCGGGGGACCTAGCACAGATACGCAGTATTTT. This chain joins TRBV5-1 and TRBJ2-3; 9 bases agree with TRBD2. The CDR3 runs to 16 residues. Germline values: CDR1 SGHRS, CDR2 YFSETQ. The V segment lost 2 bases and the J segment 0 bases; nucleotides outside the gene matches: 4.

The genes are TRBV6-6 and TRBJ1-6; D is ambiguous. The CDR3 loop spans 14 amino acids. V lost 0 bases, J lost 6 bases, and 6 bases lay in between. From germline, CDR1 is MNHNY and CDR2 SVGAGI (reference sequence). The DNA for the CDR3 is TGTGCCAGCAGTTACTCGGGCAGTAATTCACCCCTCCACTTT. Its translation is CASSYSGSNSPLHF.